The subject of this entry is one TCR beta chain. The sample belongs to a study of beta chain features in type 1 diabetes. About the study: In age, gender and cell yields, patients were similar to healthy donors.

The V and J ends lost 0 bases and 5 bases, in that order; junction bases with no gene match: 8. There are 16 residues in the CDR3. Germline V gene lookup returns CDR1 MNHEY and CDR2 SVGAGI. The authors reverse transcribed all of the isolated RNA, so sequencing captured expressed TCRB transcripts. Here immunoSEQ multiplex PCR was the method, and the copy in TCRdb shows in-frame clones only, minus some. In the table there are under 250,000 clones, roughly 15% of which are singletons. The clonotype was recovered from a woman in her thirties or forties in good health. The sequenced sample consisted of naive CD4+ T cells from blood. The gene calls are TRBV6-5 and TRBJ2-5; 8 positions agree with TRBD1. The CDR3 DNA follows: TGTGCCAGCAGTTACTCAAACAGGGGGATCGGGGAGACCCAGTACTTC. This sequence encodes CASSYSNRGIGETQYF.